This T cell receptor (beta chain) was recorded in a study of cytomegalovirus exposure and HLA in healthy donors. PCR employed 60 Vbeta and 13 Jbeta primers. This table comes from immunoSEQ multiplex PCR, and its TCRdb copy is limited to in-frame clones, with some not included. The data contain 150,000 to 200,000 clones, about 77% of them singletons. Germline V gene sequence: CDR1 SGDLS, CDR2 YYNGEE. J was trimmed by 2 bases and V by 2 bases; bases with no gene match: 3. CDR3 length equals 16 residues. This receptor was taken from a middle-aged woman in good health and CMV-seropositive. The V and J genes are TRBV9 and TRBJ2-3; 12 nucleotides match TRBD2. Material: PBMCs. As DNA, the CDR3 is TGTGCCAGCAGCGTCCTAGCGGGAGGGTTCACAGATACGCAGTATTTT. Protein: CASSVLAGGFTDTQYF.